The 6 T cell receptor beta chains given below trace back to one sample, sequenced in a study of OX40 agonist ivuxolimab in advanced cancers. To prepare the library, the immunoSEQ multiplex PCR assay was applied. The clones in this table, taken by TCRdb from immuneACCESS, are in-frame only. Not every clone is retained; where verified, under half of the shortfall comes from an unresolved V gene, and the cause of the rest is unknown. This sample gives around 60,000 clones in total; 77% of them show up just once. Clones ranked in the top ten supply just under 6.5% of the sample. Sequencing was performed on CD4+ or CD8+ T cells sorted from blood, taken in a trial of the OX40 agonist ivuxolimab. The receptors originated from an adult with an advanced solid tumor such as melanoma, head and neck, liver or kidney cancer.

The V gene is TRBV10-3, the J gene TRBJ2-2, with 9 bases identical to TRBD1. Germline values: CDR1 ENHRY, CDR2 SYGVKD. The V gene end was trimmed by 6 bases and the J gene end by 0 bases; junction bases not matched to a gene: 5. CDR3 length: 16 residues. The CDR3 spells CAIRNRQGANTGELFF. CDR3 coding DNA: TGTGCCATCAGGAACCGACAGGGGGCGAACACCGGGGAGCTGTTTTTT.

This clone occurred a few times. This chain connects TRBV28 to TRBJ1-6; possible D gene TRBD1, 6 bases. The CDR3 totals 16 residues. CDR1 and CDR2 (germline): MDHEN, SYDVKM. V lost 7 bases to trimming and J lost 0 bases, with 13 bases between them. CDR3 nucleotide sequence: TGTGCCAGCATCCCGGGGGGCGGCTCCTATAATTCACCCCTCCACTTT. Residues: CASIPGGGSYNSPLHF. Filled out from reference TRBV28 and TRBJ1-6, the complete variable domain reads DVKVTQSSRYLVKRTGEKVFLECVQDMDHENMFWYRQDPGLGLRLIYFSYDVKMKEKGDIPEGYSVSREKKERFSLILESASTNQTSMYLCASIPGGGSYNSPLHFGNGTRLTVT.

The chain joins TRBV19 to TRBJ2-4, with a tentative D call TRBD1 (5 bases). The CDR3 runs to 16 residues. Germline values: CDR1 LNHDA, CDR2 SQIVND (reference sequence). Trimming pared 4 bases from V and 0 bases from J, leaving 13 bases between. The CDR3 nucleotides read TGTGCCAGTAGTACCCCAGGGAACATAGCCAAAAACATTCAGTACTTC. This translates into CASSTPGNIAKNIQYF.

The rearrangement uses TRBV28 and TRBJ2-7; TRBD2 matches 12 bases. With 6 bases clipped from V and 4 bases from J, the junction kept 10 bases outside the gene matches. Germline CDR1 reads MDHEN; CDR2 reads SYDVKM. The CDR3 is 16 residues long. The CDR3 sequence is CASSPTGTSGSYEQYF. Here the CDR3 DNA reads TGTGCCAGCAGCCCAACCGGGACTAGCGGGTCTTACGAGCAGTACTTC.

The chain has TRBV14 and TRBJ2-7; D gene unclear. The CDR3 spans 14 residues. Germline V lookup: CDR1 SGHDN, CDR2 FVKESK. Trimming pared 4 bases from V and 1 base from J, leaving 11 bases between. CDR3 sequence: CASSPHSASYEQYF. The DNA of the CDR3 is TGTGCCAGCAGCCCTCATAGTGCTTCCTACGAGCAGTACTTC.

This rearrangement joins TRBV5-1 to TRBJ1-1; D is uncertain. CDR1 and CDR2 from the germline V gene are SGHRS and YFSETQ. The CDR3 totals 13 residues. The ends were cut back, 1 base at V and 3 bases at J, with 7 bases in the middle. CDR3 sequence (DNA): TGCGCCAGCAGCTTGAATGAGGACACTGAAGCTTTCTTT. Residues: CASSLNEDTEAFF.